This T cell receptor beta chain was found in a study of T cell changes during pregnancy in multiple sclerosis. The germline V and J ends were trimmed by 0 bases and 1 base, with 4 bases remaining between them. Germline V lookup: CDR1 SGDLS, CDR2 YYNGEE. The CDR3 has 13 residues. TCRdb's copy holds only in-frame clones and misses some; the assay was immunoSEQ multiplex PCR. The sample lists approximately 65,000 clones; approximately 90% were seen once. The origin of this receptor is a female donor in good health, enrolled as a control in a pregnancy study. Sequenced here: peripheral blood, sampled in the third trimester of pregnancy. The genes are TRBV9 and TRBJ1-1; no clear D gene. The CDR3 protein is CASSVAKNTEAFF. CDR3 nucleotide sequence: TGTGCCAGCAGCGTAGCAAAGAACACTGAAGCTTTCTTT.